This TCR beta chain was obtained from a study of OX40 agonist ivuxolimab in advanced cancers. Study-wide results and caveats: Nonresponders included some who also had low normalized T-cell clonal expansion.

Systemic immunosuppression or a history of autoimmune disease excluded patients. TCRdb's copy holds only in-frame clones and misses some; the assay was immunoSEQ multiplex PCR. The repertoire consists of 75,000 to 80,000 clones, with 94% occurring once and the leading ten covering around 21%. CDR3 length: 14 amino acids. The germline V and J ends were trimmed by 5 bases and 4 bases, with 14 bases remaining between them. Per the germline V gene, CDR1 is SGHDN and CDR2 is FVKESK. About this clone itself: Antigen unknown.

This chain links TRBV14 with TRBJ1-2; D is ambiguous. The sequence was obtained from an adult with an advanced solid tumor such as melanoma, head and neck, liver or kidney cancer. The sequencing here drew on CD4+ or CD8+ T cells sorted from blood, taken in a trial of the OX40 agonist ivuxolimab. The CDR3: CASSFTRATYGYTF. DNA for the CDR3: TGTGCCAGCAGCTTTACCCGGGCCACCTATGGCTACACCTTC.